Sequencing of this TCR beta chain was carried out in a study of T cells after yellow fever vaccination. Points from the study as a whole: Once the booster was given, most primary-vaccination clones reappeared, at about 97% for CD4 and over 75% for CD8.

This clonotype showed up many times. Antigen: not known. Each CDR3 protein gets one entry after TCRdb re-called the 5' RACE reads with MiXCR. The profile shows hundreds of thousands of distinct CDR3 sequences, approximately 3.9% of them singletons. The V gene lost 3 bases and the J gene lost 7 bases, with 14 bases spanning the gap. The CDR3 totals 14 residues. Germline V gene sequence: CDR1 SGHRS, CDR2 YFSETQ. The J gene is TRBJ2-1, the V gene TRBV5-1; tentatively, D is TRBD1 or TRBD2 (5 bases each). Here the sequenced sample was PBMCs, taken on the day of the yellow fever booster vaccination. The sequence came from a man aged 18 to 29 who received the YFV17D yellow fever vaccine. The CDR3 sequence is CASSWAPGQNEQFF. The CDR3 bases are TGCGCCAGCAGCTGGGCCCCGGGGCAGAATGAGCAGTTCTTC.